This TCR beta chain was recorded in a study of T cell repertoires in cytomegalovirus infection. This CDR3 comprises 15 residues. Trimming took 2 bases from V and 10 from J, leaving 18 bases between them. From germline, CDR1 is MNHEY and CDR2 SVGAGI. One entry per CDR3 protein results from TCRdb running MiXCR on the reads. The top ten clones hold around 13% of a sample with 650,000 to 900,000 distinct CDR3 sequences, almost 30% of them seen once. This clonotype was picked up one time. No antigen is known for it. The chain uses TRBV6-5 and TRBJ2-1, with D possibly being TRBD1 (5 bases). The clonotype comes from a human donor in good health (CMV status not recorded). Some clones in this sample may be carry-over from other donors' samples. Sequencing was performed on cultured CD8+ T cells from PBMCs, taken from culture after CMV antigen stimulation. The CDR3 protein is CASSYTGQVGMEQFF. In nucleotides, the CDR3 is TGTGCCAGCAGTTACACCGGACAAGTAGGGATGGAGCAGTTCTTC.